These 3 T cell receptor beta chains came from one sample sequenced in a study of cytotoxic CD8 clonotypes in ibrutinib-treated CLL. Sequencing used immunoSEQ multiplex PCR; TCRdb keeps in-frame clones, though not all of them. Of approximately 50,000 clones detected, roughly two thirds appear once; the ten largest clones hold 10% to 15%. Sequenced material: PBMCs, taken after 12 months of ibrutinib treatment. These receptor sequences come from a human donor with chronic lymphocytic leukemia.

This clone has just a few counts. A read error may produce the germline difference seen at one junction end. The rearrangement joins TRBV27 to TRBJ1-6; tentative D call: TRBD1 (6 bases). Germline lookup yields CDR1 MNHEY and CDR2 SMNVEV (reference sequence). The CDR3 loop spans 14 amino acids. As DNA, the CDR3 is TGTGCCAGCAAGTACGGACAGAGTAATTCGCCCCTCCACTTT. Its protein is CASKYGQSNSPLHF.

The chain recombines TRBV10-3 with TRBJ2-5; TRBD1 agrees at 9 bases. The CDR3 is 12 amino acids. The J segment lost 3 bases and the V segment lost 9 bases, leaving 2 bases of the junction unmatched. Looked up from germline, CDR1 is ENHRY and CDR2 is SYGVKD. CDR3 sequence reads: CAIRQGEETQYF. CDR3 coding DNA: TGTGCCATTAGACAGGGGGAAGAGACCCAGTACTTC.

This rearrangement joins TRBV11-2 to TRBJ2-3; D not certain. Germline CDR1 and CDR2: SGHAT and FQNNGV. Trimming pared 0 bases from V and 6 bases from J, leaving 4 bases between. The CDR3 covers 12 residues. The CDR3 is CASSLDLDTQYF. In DNA form, the CDR3 reads TGTGCCAGCAGCTTAGATCTCGATACGCAGTATTTT.